Described below is a single TCR beta chain sequence and its context. Profiling relied on immunoSEQ multiplex PCR, and the TCRdb table lists in-frame clones only, not all of them. The data show some 2,500,000 clones, about 90% seen once. This record comes from a study of shared clonotypes between healthy human individuals. The sample taken for sequencing was naive CD4+ T cells from PBMCs. Sample subset: CD45RA+ positively selected. This TCR was recovered from a man aged 18 to 30 in good health. Some clones in this sample may be carry-over from other donors' samples.

The CDR3 DNA sequence: TGTGCCAGCAGCGCGACTAGCGGGAGGATTGGTGGAGAGACCCAGTACTTC. Its translation: CASSATSGRIGGETQYF. V usage is TRBV7-9 and J usage is TRBJ2-5; 13 positions agree with TRBD2. CDR1 and CDR2 from the germline V gene are SEHNR and FQNEAQ (reference sequence). Losses at the gene ends were 5 bases for V and 4 bases for J; bases not matched to a gene: 10. The CDR3 length is 17 residues.